These 5 T cell receptor beta chains came from one sample sequenced in a study of blood T cell repertoires in COVID-19 (dated by TCRdb to 2018 to 2020). Libraries were built with the immunoSEQ multiplex PCR assay. The source is immuneACCESS, and TCRdb retained only in-frame sequences with V and J called. Part of the clones is not carried over; for the studies checked, unresolved V genes explain less than half of this, and the remainder is unexplained. Present in this sample are roughly 180,000 clones, roughly nine tenths of which were seen just once. The biggest ten clones account for about 2% of the sample. The sample consisted of peripheral blood. The receptors derive from an older man with active or convalescent COVID-19.

This rearrangement joins TRBV7-2 to TRBJ1-5, with 7 bases fitting TRBD1. The J segment lost 4 bases and the V segment lost 5 bases, leaving 8 bases of the junction unmatched. The CDR3 length is 15 residues. Germline CDR1 is SGHTA and CDR2 is FQGNSA. The CDR3 loop is CASSLSGTDNQPQHF. In DNA, the CDR3 is TGTGCCAGCAGCCTATCCGGGACAGATAATCAGCCCCAGCATTTT. The complete variable domain, with remaining parts taken from reference TRBV7-2 and TRBJ1-5, reads GAGVSQSPSNKVTEKGKDVELRCDPISGHTALYWYRQSLGQGLEFLIYFQGNSAPDKSGLPSDRFSAERTGGSVSTLTIQRTQQEDSAVYLCASSLSGTDNQPQHFGDGTRLSIL.

J is TRBJ2-1 and V is TRBV5-6; D ambiguous. CDR3 length: 15 residues. Deletions cut 1 base from V and 6 bases from J, with 14 bases between. Germline CDR1 SGHDT, CDR2 YYEEEE. In DNA, the CDR3 is TGTGCCAGCAGCTTGACAGCCAGTTATATCAATGAGCAGTTCTTC. Translating gives CASSLTASYINEQFF.

The rearrangement links TRBV19 to TRBJ2-7; tentative D call: TRBD2 (7 bases). This CDR3 is built from 16 residues. Germline CDR1 is LNHDA and CDR2 is SQIVND (reference sequence). With 6 bases removed from V and 6 bases from J, the gap between germline ends came to 24 bases. This CDR3 reads CASRPLGGGLAGEQYF. The CDR3, as DNA: TGTGCCAGTAGACCCCTAGGGGGGGGGCTCGCGGGCGAGCAGTACTTC.

The V call is TRBV24-1, the J call TRBJ2-5; the match to TRBD2 covers 7 bases. Germline values: CDR1 KGHDR, CDR2 SFDVKD. The CDR3 sequence is 17 residues long. V shed 1 base, J shed 2 bases, and the junction held 9 bases outside the gene matches. CDR3 loop: CATSDFPRGSIQETQYF. The CDR3 nucleotides are TGTGCCACCAGTGATTTCCCGCGCGGGAGCATTCAAGAGACCCAGTACTTC.

The J gene is TRBJ2-5, the V gene TRBV7-9; D is perhaps TRBD1 (6 bases). V lost 5 bases to trimming and J lost 5 bases, with 15 bases between them. The germline CDR1 and CDR2 sequences are SEHNR and FQNEAQ (reference sequence). The CDR3 has 14 amino acids. CDR3: CASSRDNNWETQYF. The CDR3 coding sequence is TGTGCCAGCAGCCGGGACAACAATTGGGAGACCCAGTACTTC.